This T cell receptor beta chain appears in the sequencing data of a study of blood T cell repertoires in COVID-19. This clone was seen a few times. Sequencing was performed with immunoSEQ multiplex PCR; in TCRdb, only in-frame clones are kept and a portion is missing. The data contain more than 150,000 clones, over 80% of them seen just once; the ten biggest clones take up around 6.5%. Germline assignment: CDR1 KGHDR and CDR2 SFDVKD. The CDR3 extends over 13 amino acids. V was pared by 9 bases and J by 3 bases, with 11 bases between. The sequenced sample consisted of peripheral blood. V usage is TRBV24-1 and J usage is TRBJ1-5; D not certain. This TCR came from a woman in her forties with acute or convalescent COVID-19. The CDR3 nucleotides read TGTGCCACCGCCGGTCCCCACAATCAGCCCCAGCATTTT. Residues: CATAGPHNQPQHF.